This TCR beta chain was sequenced during a study of neurological immune-mediated disorders. This CDR3 comprises 14 residues. V lost 5 bases, J lost 2 bases, and 11 bases lay in between. Germline V lookup: CDR1 MNHEY, CDR2 SMNVEV (reference sequence). Ten or more counts support this clonotype. The antigen remains unidentified. Regarding the study as a whole: Among expanded clones, no CDR3 amino acid sequences were shared across subjects, a pattern suggesting private repertoires in all groups.

With 10-nucleotide random UMIs included, cDNA was synthesized by 5'RACE. Every sequencing run returned over 170 million TCR-beta sequences, which were derived from 15-18 subjects. TCRdb fed the 5' RACE reads into MiXCR, producing one record per CDR3 protein. The sample gives tens of thousands of distinct CDR3 sequences, 12% of which show up once; about 10% is in the top ten. The rearrangement links TRBV27 to TRBJ2-3; D tentatively reads TRBD1 or TRBD2 (5 bases each). Source material: PBMCs. This TCR derives from a woman in her sixties with HTLV-1-associated myelopathy (HAM/TSP). The CDR3 sequence: CASSRRGYTDTQYF. In nucleotides, the CDR3 is TGTGCCAGCAGTCGTCGGGGCTACACAGATACGCAGTATTTT.